The 25 T cell receptor beta chains in this list originate from one sample, sequenced in a study of T cell responses to AZD1222 COVID-19 vaccine. Sequencing was performed with immunoSEQ multiplex PCR; in TCRdb, only in-frame clones are kept and a portion is missing. The table has about 180,000 clones, 85% to 90% seen once. The source material was peripheral blood, sampled 28 days after the second dose of the MenACWY control vaccine. All receptors come from an adult who received the MenACWY meningococcal vaccine as a control.

The gene calls are TRBV2 and TRBJ2-5; D not resolved. In germline, CDR1 is SNHLY, CDR2 FYNNEI. V lost 6 bases and J lost 4, with 6 bases in between. This CDR3 region has 11 residues. The CDR3 spells CASSVGETQYF. CDR3 in DNA: TGTGCCAGCAGCGTCGGAGAGACCCAGTACTTC.

Of note for this clone: Sequence at one end of the junction differs from germline and may be a read error. The chain carries TRBV9 and TRBJ2-3, with D unclear. CDR1 is SGDLS, CDR2 YYNGEE, per germline. The CDR3 is 14 amino acids. The CDR3 sequence is CASSVGDSRDTQYF. The CDR3 nucleotides read TGTGCCAGCAGCGTAGGTGATAGCAGAGATACGCAGTATTTT.

V usage is TRBV27 and J usage is TRBJ2-5; no clear D. V lost 7 bases, J lost 9 bases, and 15 bases lay in between. Per germline, CDR1 MNHEY and CDR2 SMNVEV (reference sequence). The CDR3 totals 12 residues. The CDR3 DNA reads as TGTGCCAGCACCGACCCAGTAGGAGCCCAGTACTTC. It encodes CASTDPVGAQYF.

The chain uses TRBV2 and TRBJ2-5; 8 positions agree with TRBD1. CDR3 length: 14 amino acids. The J segment lost 5 bases and the V segment lost 6 bases, leaving 8 bases of the junction unmatched. CDR1 is SNHLY and CDR2 is FYNNEI in the germline V gene. CDR3 sequence (DNA): TGTGCCAGCAGAAAGACAGGGGTAATTGAGACCCAGTACTTC. As protein: CASRKTGVIETQYF.

This chain links TRBV7-9 with TRBJ2-2, with a possible D match to TRBD2 (5 bases). The V and J ends lost 4 bases and 5 bases respectively, with 8 bases between them. Germline V gene sequence: CDR1 SEHNR, CDR2 FQNEAQ (reference sequence). There are 13 residues in the CDR3. CDR3 nucleotide sequence: TGTGCCAGCAGCTGGGGAGAAACCGGGGAGCTGTTTTTT. Translation gives CASSWGETGELFF.

This clone has only one observation. The V gene is TRBV10-3, the J gene TRBJ2-1, with TRBD1 identical over 7 bases. The germline V gene has CDR1 ENHRY and CDR2 SYGVKD. V lost 5 bases and J lost 8; bases outside the gene matches: 3. The CDR3 has 12 residues. This CDR3 reads CAISNRGDEQFF. CDR3 in DNA: TGTGCCATCAGTAACAGGGGCGATGAGCAGTTCTTC.

V and J are TRBV5-4 and TRBJ1-1; D ambiguous. Germline values: CDR1 SGHNT, CDR2 YYREEE (reference sequence). The CDR3 sequence is 13 residues long. V dropped 0 bases and J dropped 2 bases, with 5 bases sitting between them. As DNA, the CDR3 is TGTGCCAGCAGCTTGGCGGGTAACACTGAAGCTTTCTTT. It codes for CASSLAGNTEAFF.

The chain recombines TRBV7-8 with TRBJ2-7; D is ambiguous. There are 15 residues in the CDR3. Per the germline V gene, CDR1 is SGHVS and CDR2 is FQNEAQ. Between the trimmed V and J ends, which lost 1 base and 7 bases, there was a span of 17 bases. As DNA, the CDR3 is TGTGCCAGCAGCTTAGGAGTCGGTCGTTACAAGGAGCAGTACTTC. Its protein is CASSLGVGRYKEQYF.

V and J are TRBV5-1 and TRBJ2-3; 7 bases match TRBD1. CDR1 and CDR2 from the germline V gene are SGHRS and YFSETQ. The trim removed 0 bases at V and 0 bases at J, leaving 4 bases unmatched. There are 16 residues in the CDR3. The DNA for the CDR3 is TGCGCCAGCAGCTTGGAGGGGGACAGTAGCACAGATACGCAGTATTTT. It translates to CASSLEGDSSTDTQYF.

The V and J genes are TRBV27 and TRBJ2-7; TRBD1 agrees at 11 bases. Per germline, CDR1 MNHEY and CDR2 SMNVEV (reference sequence). The CDR3 has 15 residues. J gave up 7 bases and V 3 bases, and 8 bases lay outside the gene matches. The CDR3 DNA reads TGTGCCAGCAGTTTCCTCGGGACAGGGGGTAAGGAGCAGTACTTC. This sequence encodes CASSFLGTGGKEQYF.

The genes are TRBV10-3 and TRBJ1-6; D gene ambiguous. Trimming pared 6 bases from V and 6 bases from J, leaving 6 bases between. The CDR3 covers 12 residues. The germline V gene encodes CDR1 ENHRY and CDR2 SYGVKD. The CDR3 loop is CAIRTGNSPLHF. DNA of the CDR3: TGTGCCATCAGGACTGGTAATTCACCCCTCCACTTT.

The chain carries TRBV10-3 and TRBJ1-5, with TRBD1 identical over 7 bases. This CDR3 is 15 amino acids long. In germline, CDR1 is ENHRY, CDR2 SYGVKD. Unmatched junction bases numbered 4, after V lost 3 bases and J lost 2 bases. The CDR3 loop reads CAISDTGVRNQPQHF. The CDR3 DNA follows: TGTGCCATCAGTGATACAGGGGTGCGCAATCAGCCCCAGCATTTT.

The chain uses TRBV6-2 or TRBV6-3 and TRBJ2-7; 13 positions match TRBD2. After removal of 5 bases from V and 6 bases from J, the junction contained 7 bases not matched to a gene. This CDR3 is 15 amino acids long. Per the germline V gene, CDR1 is MNHEY and CDR2 is SVGEGT. CDR3 nucleotide sequence: TGTGCCAGCAGTAACGGACTAGCGGGAGTGGGCGAGCAGTACTTC. Protein: CASSNGLAGVGEQYF.

The chain links TRBV6-5 to TRBJ1-1, with 11 nucleotides matching TRBD1. CDR1 is MNHEY, CDR2 SVGAGI, per germline. The V gene end was trimmed by 7 bases and the J gene end by 8 bases; junction bases not matched to a gene: 12. This CDR3 is built from 15 residues. CDR3 in amino acids: CASTQPGQGETEAFF. The CDR3 nucleotides are TGTGCCAGCACCCAACCGGGACAGGGGGAAACAGAAGCTTTCTTT.

The CDR3 reads CSVDYRGTDTQYF. CDR3 nucleotides: TGCAGCGTCGATTACAGGGGCACAGATACGCAGTATTTT. The rearrangement uses TRBV29-1 and TRBJ2-3; a possible D gene is TRBD1 (6 bases). With 6 bases removed from V and 1 base from J, the gap between germline ends came to 11 bases. This CDR3 is 13 amino acids long. CDR1 SQVTM and CDR2 ANQGSEA come from the germline V gene.

The chain recombines TRBV5-4 with TRBJ2-7, with 11 positions matching TRBD2. Trimming at V came to 3 bases and at J to 6 bases, leaving 8 bases not matched to a gene. The CDR3 is made up of 15 amino acids. Germline V gene sequence: CDR1 SGHNT, CDR2 YYREEE (reference sequence). The chain's CDR3 is CASSSTSGSSAEQYF. For the CDR3, the DNA is TGTGCCAGCAGCTCTACTAGCGGGAGTTCGGCCGAGCAGTACTTC.

The chain employs TRBV4-3 and TRBJ2-5, with D possibly being TRBD2 (7 bases). CDR3 length: 16 amino acids. The V end was cut by 5 bases, the J end by 1 base, with 17 bases between. The germline CDR1 and CDR2 sequences are LGHNA and YSLEER. The CDR3 loop is CASSKGEGSGQETQYF. The CDR3, as DNA: TGCGCCAGCAGCAAGGGGGAGGGGTCCGGCCAAGAGACCCAGTACTTC.

The chain is built from TRBV7-9 and TRBJ2-3; D is undetermined. CDR1 SEHNR and CDR2 FQNEAQ come from the germline V gene (reference sequence). The CDR3 runs 12 residues. V was clipped by 3 bases and J by 1 base, with 2 bases between them. DNA for the CDR3: TGTGCCAGCAGCTTTCGCACAGATACGCAGTATTTT. The encoded protein is CASSFRTDTQYF.

This clone is a singleton in its sample. The J gene is TRBJ2-7, the V gene TRBV7-9, with TRBD2 identical over 7 bases. Trimming at V came to 5 bases and at J to 1 base, leaving 8 bases not matched to a gene. This CDR3 comprises 15 residues. Per the germline V gene, CDR1 is SEHNR and CDR2 is FQNEAQ (reference sequence). The CDR3 spells CASSPGLVSSYEQYF. DNA for the CDR3: TGTGCCAGCAGCCCCGGACTAGTAAGTTCCTACGAGCAGTACTTC.

The chain combines TRBV7-9 with TRBJ2-7, with 9 nucleotides matching TRBD1. From germline, CDR1 is SEHNR and CDR2 FQNEAQ (reference sequence). V gave up 7 bases and J gave up 5 bases; unmatched junction bases: 12. This CDR3 has 15 residues. The CDR3: CASIKGGTGPHEQYF. The CDR3 DNA follows: TGTGCCAGCATAAAGGGGGGGACAGGGCCCCACGAGCAGTACTTC.

V is TRBV28 and J is TRBJ2-7; 9 nucleotides align to TRBD1. Germline trimming cut 2 bases from V and 4 bases from J; bases unmatched to any gene: 12. CDR3 length: 17 amino acids. Per germline, CDR1 MDHEN and CDR2 SYDVKM. The CDR3 is CASSLKVPGTGSYEQYF. In nucleotides, the CDR3 is TGTGCCAGCAGTTTAAAGGTCCCCGGGACAGGGAGTTACGAGCAGTACTTC.

The chain uses TRBV5-4 and TRBJ1-4, with a weak D call TRBD1 (5 bases). Deletions cut 7 bases from V and 5 bases from J, with 15 bases between. The CDR3 runs to 14 residues. CDR1 and CDR2 from the germline V gene are SGHNT and YYREEE (reference sequence). CDR3 protein: CASGRGRANEKLFF. Here the CDR3 DNA reads TGTGCCAGCGGCCGGGGCCGGGCAAATGAAAAACTGTTTTTT.

V usage is TRBV24-1 and J usage is TRBJ1-1; the D is unclear. There are 15 residues in the CDR3. Trimming removed 4 bases at V and 6 bases at J, with 17 bases between. CDR1 and CDR2 from the germline V gene are KGHDR and SFDVKD. CDR3 DNA sequence: TGTGCCACCAGTGACTCTCGCTCGCTAAGGGCTGAAGCTTTCTTT. Translating it yields CATSDSRSLRAEAFF.

The chain combines TRBV6-1 with TRBJ1-2, with TRBD1 matching over 9 bases. V dropped 4 bases and J dropped 7; count of bases not matched to a gene: 13. Germline V gives CDR1 MNHNS, CDR2 SASEGT. The CDR3 extends over 16 amino acids. Written as DNA, the CDR3 is TGTGCCAGCAGTGGCCGGGACAGGGTTTTGGGGGTTGGCTACACCTTC. It is translated as CASSGRDRVLGVGYTF.

The J gene is TRBJ1-4, the V gene TRBV5-5; D is perhaps TRBD1 (5 bases). CDR3 length: 17 residues. Germline V gene sequence: CDR1 SGHKS, CDR2 YYEKEE (reference sequence). V gave up 1 base and J gave up 0 bases, with 13 bases separating them. CDR3: CASSLSGVDSTNEKLFF. DNA of the CDR3: TGTGCCAGCAGCTTGTCGGGGGTGGATTCAACTAATGAAAAACTGTTTTTT.